These 20 T cell receptor beta chains were sequenced from one sample in a study of post-analysis software for immune sequencing data. Study-wide findings and caveats: TRBV segments more frequent in patients than in controls numbered five and included TRBV5-6, TRBV5-1 and TRBV20-1.

Incorporated into the TCR beta cDNA libraries were unique molecular identifiers, which served to reduce PCR and sequencing biases. TCRdb reprocessed the PCR reads via MiXCR and lists one record per CDR3 protein. The sample contains about 180,000 distinct CDR3 sequences, about 29% of which appear only once. No cognate antigen is known for these TCRs. The sequencing input was blood. These receptor sequences come from a girl aged 10 to 17 with multiple sclerosis.

The chain combines TRBV7-2 with TRBJ2-5; TRBD1 might be the D (6 bases). Trimming removed 4 bases from V and 5 bases from J, with 11 bases in between. This CDR3 contains 13 residues. Germline loops: CDR1 SGHTA, CDR2 FQGNSA. CDR3 in DNA: TGTGCCAGCAGCTGGGGAAGGGGGGAGACCCAGTACTTC. This encodes CASSWGRGETQYF.

About this clonotype: It may be a read error: a sequence one base away is much more abundant. J is TRBJ2-7 and V is TRBV4-1; TRBD2 matches at 11 bases. The CDR3 is 15 amino acids. Germline CDR1 MGHRA, CDR2 YSYEKL. With V trimmed by 5 bases and J by 3 bases, 6 bases remained unmatched. The DNA for the CDR3 is TGCGCCAGCAGCTATTCGGGACTAGCGGTCTACGAGCAGTACTTC. Its protein product is CASSYSGLAVYEQYF.

The chain has TRBV5-1 and TRBJ2-5; 10 positions agree with TRBD2. V lost 1 base and J lost 11; bases outside the gene matches: 20. Germline V gives CDR1 SGHRS, CDR2 YFSETQ. The CDR3 contains 18 residues. The CDR3 DNA reads TGCGCCAGCAGCTTGATCTCATCTGGCCTAGCGGGAGTTGCTGGGCAGTACTTC. It is translated as CASSLISSGLAGVAGQYF.

This clonotype showed up many times. V usage is TRBV15 and J usage is TRBJ2-1; 7 bases match TRBD2. V shed 7 bases and J 8 bases; nucleotides not matched to a gene: 5. Germline V gene sequence: CDR1 LNHNV, CDR2 YYDKDF (reference sequence). CDR3 length equals 12 residues. Here the CDR3 DNA reads TGTGCCACCACCCCTGGGGGGGATGAGCAGTTCTTC. It encodes CATTPGGDEQFF.

This clonotype was seen only a few times. J is TRBJ2-1 and V is TRBV2, with D perhaps given as TRBD1 or TRBD2 (6 bases each). CDR1 SNHLY and CDR2 FYNNEI come from the germline V gene. The CDR3 sequence is 14 residues long. Trimming removed 7 bases from V and 9 bases from J, with 19 bases in between. CDR3 amino acids: CASKWGAGVSEQFF. CDR3 DNA: TGTGCCAGCAAATGGGGGGCAGGAGTTAGTGAGCAGTTCTTC.

This clonotype was seen a few times. At one end the junction does not follow the germline gene, possibly because of a read error. This rearrangement joins TRBV15 to TRBJ2-5; D uncertain. Germline values: CDR1 LNHNV, CDR2 YYDKDF (reference sequence). The CDR3 contains 12 residues. CDR3 protein: CATSRGVETRYF. The CDR3 DNA reads as TGTGCCACCAGCAGAGGAGTGGAGACCCGGTACTTC. Complete variable domain (other parts from reference TRBV15 and TRBJ2-5): DAMVIQNPRYQVTQFGKPVTLSCSQTLNHNVMYWYQQKSSQAPKLLFHYYDKDFNNEADTPDNFQSRRPNTSFCFLDIRSPGLGDTAMYLCATSRGVETRYFGPGTRLLVL.

The table lists this clonotype with a few counts. At one of its ends the junction is not consistent with the germline gene, which may arise from a read error. The V gene is TRBV12-3 or TRBV12-4, the J gene TRBJ2-3, with 12 bases identical to TRBD2. This CDR3 contains 18 residues. CDR3 DNA: TGTGCCAGCAGTTACGTGACTAGCGGGAGAAAGCTTGCAGATGCGCAGTATTTT. Translating it yields CASSYVTSGRKLADAQYF.

The CDR3 is CASSLGDRALSYEQYF. The CDR3 coding sequence is TGTGCCAGCAGTTTGGGGGACAGGGCACTGTCCTACGAGCAGTACTTC. This sequence joins TRBV12-3 or TRBV12-4 and TRBJ2-7; TRBD1 agrees at 9 bases. The V and J ends lost 3 bases and 1 base, in that order; junction bases with no gene match: 7. The CDR3 has 16 amino acids.

V usage is TRBV20-1 and J usage is TRBJ1-2; the D is unclear. The V end lost 6 bases, the J end lost 1 base, and 9 bases lay between the germline ends. This CDR3 spans 12 amino acids. The germline CDR1 and CDR2 sequences are DFQATT and SNEGSKA (reference sequence). CDR3 coding DNA: TGCAGTGCGTCGGGCTATAACTATGGCTACACCTTC. It encodes CSASGYNYGYTF.

V usage is TRBV12-3 or TRBV12-4 and J usage is TRBJ2-3; 7 positions agree with TRBD1. J lost 0 bases, V lost 5 bases, and 14 bases had no gene match. The CDR3 runs 18 residues. The chain's CDR3 is CASSPLRDRFSSTDTQYF. Here the CDR3 DNA reads TGTGCCAGCAGTCCACTCCGGGACAGATTTTCTAGCACAGATACGCAGTATTTT.

A few counts support this clonotype. This chain connects TRBV27 to TRBJ2-1; tentative D call: TRBD2 (5 bases). This CDR3 spans 14 amino acids. Germline CDR1 MNHEY, CDR2 SMNVEV (reference sequence). The V end was cut by 4 bases, the J end by 7 bases, with 14 bases between. The CDR3 sequence: CASSSYRESNEQFF. DNA for the CDR3: TGTGCCAGCAGTTCTTACCGGGAAAGTAATGAGCAGTTCTTC.

This sequence joins TRBV20-1 and TRBJ1-1; 9 nucleotides match TRBD1. Per germline, CDR1 DFQATT and CDR2 SNEGSKA (reference sequence). V shed 5 bases, J shed 6 bases, and the junction held 4 bases outside the gene matches. The CDR3 has 12 amino acids. The CDR3 here is CSAGQGRAEAFF. The CDR3 DNA sequence: TGCAGTGCTGGACAGGGGCGCGCTGAAGCTTTCTTT.

Regarding this clonotype: A read error may be the cause here, since a much bigger clone is one base away. The chain joins TRBV29-1 to TRBJ1-2; D possibly corresponds to TRBD1 (5 bases). The V and J ends lost 2 bases and 4 bases respectively, with 8 bases between them. Per germline, CDR1 SQVTM and CDR2 ANQGSEA. The CDR3 length is 12 residues. CDR3: CSVESGGYGYTF. As DNA, the CDR3 is TGCAGCGTTGAATCCGGGGGCTATGGCTACACCTTC.

This clonotype was observed many times. The chain is built from TRBV3-1 and TRBJ1-2; 7 nucleotides agree with TRBD1. Germline lookup yields CDR1 LGHDT and CDR2 YNNKEL (reference sequence). V lost 3 bases, J lost 2 bases, and 9 bases stayed unmatched. This CDR3 comprises 16 residues. The CDR3 DNA reads as TGTGCCAGCAGCCACCCCAAGACAGGGAGCAACTATGGCTACACCTTC. Translated: CASSHPKTGSNYGYTF.

This chain links TRBV10-3 with TRBJ2-1, with 7 bases that match TRBD1. Germline V gene lookup returns CDR1 ENHRY and CDR2 SYGVKD. With V trimmed by 0 bases and J by 6 bases, 5 bases remained unmatched. This CDR3 contains 15 residues. This chain's CDR3 is CAISESQTGFNEQFF. Here the CDR3 DNA reads TGTGCCATCAGTGAGTCCCAGACAGGGTTCAATGAGCAGTTCTTC.

This clonotype was detected ten times or more. The rearrangement joins TRBV24-1 to TRBJ2-3; D gene ambiguous. Germline V gene sequence: CDR1 KGHDR, CDR2 SFDVKD. The CDR3 is 12 residues long. V lost 6 bases to trimming and J lost 4 bases, with 7 bases between them. The CDR3 DNA follows: TGTGCCACCAGTACTGGGGCAGATACGCAGTATTTT. This encodes CATSTGADTQYF.

A word on this clonotype: A much larger clone is a single base away; this may be a read error. The CDR3 region is CSARDVQREIVGTDAQYF. The CDR3 nucleotides read TGCAGTGCTAGAGATGTGCAGCGGGAGATAGTGGGCACAGATGCGCAGTATTTT. This sequence joins TRBV20-1 and TRBJ2-3, with TRBD2 matching 8 bases. In germline, CDR1 is DFQATT, CDR2 SNEGSKA (reference sequence). The CDR3 loop spans 18 amino acids.

The genes are TRBV5-1 and TRBJ2-1, with D possibly matching TRBD2 (6 bases). The CDR3 totals 15 residues. CDR1 SGHRS and CDR2 YFSETQ come from the germline V gene. Trimming cost V 4 bases and J 5 bases, with 16 bases left between them. Written as DNA, the CDR3 is TGCGCCAGCAGCCGGTCGGGGGACTTTAACAATGAGCAGTTCTTC. Translation gives CASSRSGDFNNEQFF.

This clonotype was seen many times. The chain links TRBV20-1 to TRBJ2-7; a possible D gene is TRBD1 (5 bases). V lost 3 bases and J 6 bases, leaving 18 bases between the germline ends. Per the germline V gene, CDR1 is DFQATT and CDR2 is SNEGSKA (reference sequence). The CDR3 sequence is 14 residues long. DNA of the CDR3: TGCAGTGCTAGCAAGGCAGGGTTGACCCCCGAGCAGTACTTC. The encoded protein is CSASKAGLTPEQYF.

The table lists this clonotype with a count of one. The CDR3 DNA is TGTGCCAGCAGTGGGGTCCGGGACAGGGATTACAATGAGCAGTTCTTC. Protein product: CASSGVRDRDYNEQFF. The chain has TRBV25-1 and TRBJ2-1; TRBD1 matches 9 bases. This CDR3 contains 16 residues. Trimming at V came to 4 bases and at J to 4 bases, leaving 8 bases not matched to a gene. Looked up from germline, CDR1 is MGHDK and CDR2 is SYGVNS.